This T cell receptor beta chain was obtained from a study of blood T cell repertoires in COVID-19. Study details: Whether acute or convalescent, the COVID-19 samples came from the United States, Italy and Spain. From T cells, B-cell-depleted T cells, or PBMCs came the material, which was cDNA or gDNA.

Authors' analysis steps: Reference gene primers were amplified, and this amplification served to estimate nucleated cell counts. The method was immunoSEQ multiplex PCR; TCRdb's version includes in-frame clones alone and lacks a portion of them. V, J and clone size reflect that table, while D and trimming were determined from the DNA. The sample contains 20,000 to 30,000 clones, 80% to 95% of which appear only once. The clonotype was recovered from a human donor in a cohort sampled during active COVID-19. Sequencing was done on a sample of peripheral blood.

The CDR3 DNA is TGTGCCAGCAGTCCCCTAGCGGGAGTAGGTGATACGCAGTATTTT. Translation gives CASSPLAGVGDTQYF. The chain carries TRBV25-1 and TRBJ2-3; 10 bases agree with TRBD2. This CDR3 comprises 15 residues. The junction had 8 bases not matched to a gene; V was cut back by 5 bases and J by 6 bases. From germline, CDR1 is MGHDK and CDR2 SYGVNS.